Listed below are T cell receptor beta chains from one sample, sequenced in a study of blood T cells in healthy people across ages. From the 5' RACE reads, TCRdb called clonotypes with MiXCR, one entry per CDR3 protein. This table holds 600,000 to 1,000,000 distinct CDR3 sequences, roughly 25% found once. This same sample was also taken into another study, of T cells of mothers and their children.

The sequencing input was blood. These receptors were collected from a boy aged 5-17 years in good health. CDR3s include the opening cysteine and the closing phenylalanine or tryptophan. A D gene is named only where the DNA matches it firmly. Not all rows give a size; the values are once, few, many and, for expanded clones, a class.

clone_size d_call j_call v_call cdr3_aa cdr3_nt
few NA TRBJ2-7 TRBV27 CASRFEQYF TGTGCCAGCAGATTCGAGCAGTACTTC
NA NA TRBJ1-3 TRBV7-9 CASIPQGGNTIYF TGTGCCAGCATTCCCCAAGGGGGAAACACCATATATTTT
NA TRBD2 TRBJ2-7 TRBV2 CASSEREVSYEQYF TGTGCCAGCAGTGAGCGGGAGGTATCCTACGAGCAGTACTTC
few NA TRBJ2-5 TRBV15 CATSRDLGPQETQYF TGTGCCACCAGCAGAGATCTCGGACCCCAAGAGACCCAGTACTTC
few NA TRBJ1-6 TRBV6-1 CASSEAGGWNSPLHF TGTGCCAGCAGCGAAGCAGGCGGATGGAATTCACCCCTCCACTTT
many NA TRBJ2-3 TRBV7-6 CASSAGADTQYF TGTGCCAGTTCCGCGGGCGCAGATACGCAGTATTTT
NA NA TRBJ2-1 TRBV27 CASAELRRINSYNEQFF TGTGCCAGCGCTGAACTAAGACGAATTAACTCCTACAATGAGCAGTTCTTC
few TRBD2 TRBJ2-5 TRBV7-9 CASSQTRGGQETQYF TGTGCCAGCAGCCAGACGCGGGGGGGACAAGAGACCCAGTACTTC
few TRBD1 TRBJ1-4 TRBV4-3 CASSQDTGGEEKLFF TGCGCCAGCAGCCAAGATACAGGGGGCGAAGAAAAACTGTTTTTT
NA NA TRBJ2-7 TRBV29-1 CSVEKAGKSYEQYF TGCAGCGTTGAAAAGGCAGGGAAGTCCTACGAGCAGTACTTC
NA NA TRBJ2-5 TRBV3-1 CASSQRARTKIQETQYF TGTGCCAGCAGCCAGAGAGCCCGGACAAAGATACAAGAGACCCAGTACTTC
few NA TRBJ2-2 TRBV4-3 CASSPGLKGSVTGELFF TGCGCCAGCAGCCCCGGACTAAAGGGGTCAGTCACCGGGGAGCTGTTTTTT